This T cell receptor (beta chain) was sequenced for a study of CD8+ T cells in alopecia areata. Study at large: Each day, treated patients took oral tofacitinib twice, at 5 to 10 mg per dose.

The treatment denotes: oral pan-JAK inhibitor, 5-10 mg twice daily. PBMC-derived CD4+ and CD8+ T cells were sorted. In this sample, this clone turned up a few times. Its cognate antigen is unknown. Germline-derived CDR1 and CDR2 are SQVTM and ANQGSEA. The germline V and J ends were trimmed by 4 bases and 0 bases, with 6 bases remaining between them. The CDR3 contains 12 residues. Regarding the study as a whole: On tofacitinib, scalp and blood still held many of the expanded lesional clones.

Sequencing templates came from extracted RNA that was reverse transcribed into cDNA. The table came from immunoSEQ multiplex PCR; TCRdb's copy has only in-frame clones and leaves some out. The table has 150,000 or so clones, about three fifths seen once. The source is a human donor with alopecia areata. The sample here was CD4+ T cells sorted from blood, taken at week 4, from a patient treated with tofacitinib. This chain connects TRBV29-1 to TRBJ2-5; D is unresolved. Here the CDR3 reads CSVGADQETQYF. The CDR3 coding sequence is TGCAGCGTTGGTGCAGACCAAGAGACCCAGTACTTC.